This T cell receptor (beta chain) was found in a study of cytomegalovirus exposure and HLA in healthy donors. Germline V gene lookup returns CDR1 MNHNS and CDR2 SASEGT. The CDR3 covers 13 residues. Trimming removed 7 bases at V and 4 bases at J, with 14 bases between. Primers included in the PCR were 60 Vbeta and 13 Jbeta primers. The protocol was immunoSEQ multiplex PCR, while the TCRdb copy is restricted to in-frame clones and leaves out a portion. Here the sample spans 90,000 to 120,000 clones, under 80% being singletons. What was sequenced was PBMCs. The clonotype originates from a woman aged 35 to 49 in good health and CMV-seropositive. V usage is TRBV6-1 and J usage is TRBJ2-7, with a possible D match to TRBD2 (6 bases). CDR3 nucleotides: TGTGCCAGCACCTACAACCGGGGGTACGAGCAGTACTTC. It codes for CASTYNRGYEQYF.